The 10 T cell receptor beta chains below all came from one sample that was sequenced in a study of control samples from healthy donors and cancer patients. The protocol was immunoSEQ multiplex PCR, while the TCRdb copy is restricted to in-frame clones and leaves out a portion. Among almost 90,000 clones, about 89% were seen once, and the ten largest hold around 21%. Input material: blood. The receptors originated from a man aged 25 to 40 in good health.

The chain links TRBV11-3 to TRBJ2-1, with 7 bases lining up with TRBD2. CDR1 and CDR2 (germline): SGHNT, YENEEA. The CDR3 contains 16 residues. The ends lost 0 bases at V and 2 bases at J; junction bases unmatched: 4. The CDR3 sequence is CASSLEASGPYNEQFF. The CDR3 DNA sequence: TGTGCCAGCAGCTTAGAGGCTAGCGGACCCTACAATGAGCAGTTCTTC.

The chain joins TRBV25-1 to TRBJ1-1, with D hard to call. CDR1 is MGHDK, CDR2 SYGVNS, per germline. CDR3 length: 11 amino acids. V was clipped by 4 bases and J by 10 bases, with 10 bases between them. DNA of the CDR3: TGTGCCAGCAGTGTTCCAAGCGGAGCTTTCTTT. This codes for CASSVPSGAFF.

The chain carries TRBV10-3 and TRBJ1-1; D may be TRBD1 (5 bases). The germline gives CDR1 ENHRY, CDR2 SYGVKD. The CDR3 spans 14 residues. The V end lost 6 bases, the J end lost 0 bases, and 11 bases lay between the germline ends. CDR3 loop: CAISNRLMNTEAFF. DNA of the CDR3: TGTGCCATCAGCAACAGGTTAATGAACACTGAAGCTTTCTTT.

The chain carries TRBV9 and TRBJ1-2, with D possibly matching TRBD1 (6 bases). The CDR3 has 15 amino acids. Germline CDR1 reads SGDLS; CDR2 reads YYNGEE. V lost 2 bases to trimming and J lost 8 bases, with 19 bases between them. This CDR3 reads CASSVSDSFYVGYTF. In nucleotides, the CDR3 is TGTGCCAGCAGCGTCTCGGACAGTTTCTATGTGGGCTACACCTTC.

This sequence joins TRBV24-1 and TRBJ2-7; D ambiguous. The CDR3 loop spans 17 amino acids. Germline V gives CDR1 KGHDR, CDR2 SFDVKD. V lost 1 base to trimming and J lost 1 base, with 16 bases between them. The CDR3 nucleotides read TGTGCCACCAGTGATTTAAGGGTAGACAAAAATTCCTACGAGCAGTACTTC. This translates into CATSDLRVDKNSYEQYF.

The chain couples TRBV6-5 to TRBJ1-1, with a tentative D call TRBD1 (5 bases). Trimming removed 2 bases from V and 8 bases from J, with 12 bases in between. Germline V CDR1 and CDR2: MNHEY, SVGAGI. The CDR3 is made up of 13 amino acids. CDR3 DNA: TGTGCCAGCAGTTACGGGGCGACAGTCGAAGCTTTCTTT. Its translation is CASSYGATVEAFF.

This rearrangement joins TRBV29-1 to TRBJ1-1; unclear D gene. Germline values: CDR1 SQVTM, CDR2 ANQGSEA. This CDR3 has 12 amino acids. The ends were cut back, 5 bases at V and 1 base at J, with 8 bases in the middle. The CDR3 sequence: CSVNPSNTEAFF. As DNA, the CDR3 is TGCAGCGTTAACCCGTCGAACACTGAAGCTTTCTTT.

The CDR3 region is CSVSRGLLNTEAFF. The CDR3 DNA reads as TGCAGCGTTTCCAGGGGGCTCTTGAACACTGAAGCTTTCTTT. This chain joins TRBV29-1 and TRBJ1-1; TRBD1 agrees at 8 bases. Germline trimming cut 5 bases from V and 0 bases from J; bases unmatched to any gene: 5. The CDR3 loop spans 14 amino acids. Germline V lookup: CDR1 SQVTM, CDR2 ANQGSEA.

CDR3 bases: TGTGCCAGCATACAGGGGTTGTATGGAGGCGAGCAGTACTTC. Its translation is CASIQGLYGGEQYF. The gene calls are TRBV6-5 and TRBJ2-7, with 7 nucleotides matching TRBD1. The CDR3 is made up of 14 amino acids. V shed 7 bases, J shed 6 bases, and the junction held 12 bases outside the gene matches. Germline V gives CDR1 MNHEY, CDR2 SVGAGI.

V usage is TRBV6-5 and J usage is TRBJ1-4, with 7 bases aligning to TRBD1. CDR3 size: 15 residues. From germline, CDR1 is MNHEY and CDR2 SVGAGI. Trimming cost V 5 bases and J 8 bases; bases outside gene matches: 11. The CDR3 region has the DNA TGTGCCAGCAGTCCCACAGGGGCCGTCCGGGAAAAACTGTTTTTT. Amino acid sequence: CASSPTGAVREKLFF.